The present T cell receptor beta chain was sequenced within a study of cytomegalovirus exposure and HLA in healthy donors. The CDR3 extends over 16 amino acids. Germline V gene data show CDR1 as SGHNT and CDR2 as YYREEE (reference sequence). V lost 0 bases and J 3 bases, leaving 15 bases between the germline ends. The PCR had 60 Vbeta and 13 Jbeta primers. The repertoire was sequenced with immunoSEQ multiplex PCR; TCRdb's copy has only in-frame clones and lacks some. The table shows approximately 200,000 clones, with about 69% occurring only once. The chain carries TRBV5-4 and TRBJ2-5, with D possibly matching TRBD1 (7 bases). This receptor was obtained from a man aged 25-40 years in good health and CMV-seropositive. The specimen sequenced was PBMCs. The CDR3 here is CASSLGAGGPEETQYF. CDR3 DNA: TGTGCCAGCAGCTTGGGGGCAGGGGGGCCCGAAGAGACCCAGTACTTC.